One sample yielded the 28 T cell receptor beta chains listed below, sequenced in a study of blood T cell repertoires in COVID-19 (dated by TCRdb to about 2020). The method was the immunoSEQ multiplex PCR assay. TCRdb limited this immuneACCESS table to in-frame rearrangements with V and J called. A share of clones is missing; checked studies link under half to unresolved V genes, and the rest is unexplained. For this sample there are about 140,000 clones; around 81% appear just once. The ten most abundant clones make up 8% of the sample. Sequenced input: peripheral blood. The receptors stem from a human donor in a cohort sampled during active COVID-19.

The chain joins TRBV5-1 to TRBJ1-5; D perhaps matches TRBD1 (6 bases). Germline values: CDR1 SGHRS, CDR2 YFSETQ. The CDR3 is 15 residues long. V was clipped by 4 bases and J by 3 bases, with 14 bases between them. For the CDR3, the DNA is TGCGCCAGCAGCCCCGGGACAAGATTCAATCAGCCCCAGCATTTT. This translates into CASSPGTRFNQPQHF.

This sequence joins TRBV5-1 and TRBJ1-1; D perhaps matches TRBD1 (6 bases). The germline V and J ends were trimmed by 0 bases and 5 bases, with 11 bases remaining between them. Germline CDR1 and CDR2: SGHRS and YFSETQ. This CDR3 is 14 amino acids long. The CDR3 spells CASSLVPGETEAFF. CDR3 DNA sequence: TGCGCCAGCAGCTTGGTCCCAGGGGAAACTGAAGCTTTCTTT.

The CDR3 DNA is TGTGCCAGTAGTAAGAGGGGACAGGGATTGGGCACAGATACGCAGTATTTT. This gives the protein CASSKRGQGLGTDTQYF. This sequence joins TRBV19 and TRBJ2-3; TRBD1 matches 9 bases. The CDR3 is made up of 17 amino acids. Germline loops: CDR1 LNHDA, CDR2 SQIVND (reference sequence). The J segment lost 1 base and the V segment lost 4 bases, leaving 9 bases of the junction unmatched. The full variable domain, completed using reference TRBV19 and TRBJ2-3, is DGGITQSPKYLFRKEGQNVTLSCEQNLNHDAMYWYRQDPGQGLRLIYYSQIVNDFQKGDIAEGYSVSREKKESFPLTVTSAQKNPTAFYLCASSKRGQGLGTDTQYFGPGTRLTVL.

The chain carries TRBV5-1 and TRBJ2-3; D gene uncertain. CDR1 SGHRS and CDR2 YFSETQ come from the germline V gene. The CDR3 loop spans 14 amino acids. Trimming removed 4 bases from V and 2 bases from J, with 11 bases in between. CDR3 loop: CASSPTTFTDTQYF. Here the CDR3 DNA reads TGCGCCAGCAGCCCAACTACATTCACAGATACGCAGTATTTT.

This chain joins TRBV2 and TRBJ2-7, with 8 positions matching TRBD2. The J segment lost 2 bases and the V segment lost 0 bases, leaving 3 bases of the junction unmatched. From germline, CDR1 is SNHLY and CDR2 FYNNEI. This CDR3 contains 15 residues. CDR3 in DNA: TGTGCCAGCAGTGAAGCAGCGGGGGCCCCCTACGAGCAGTACTTC. Translated, it gives CASSEAAGAPYEQYF.

V gene TRBV5-1 combines with J gene TRBJ1-2, with 7 positions matching TRBD1. Germline CDR1 SGHRS, CDR2 YFSETQ. The CDR3 runs to 17 residues. Unmatched junction bases numbered 12, after V lost 4 bases and J lost 0 bases. DNA for the CDR3: TGCGCCAGCAGCGTGGAAGGACTTGGGACAGCTAACTATGGCTACACCTTC. It encodes CASSVEGLGTANYGYTF.

This clone was found once. J is TRBJ1-1 and V is TRBV7-9; TRBD1 matches at 9 bases. From germline, CDR1 is SEHNR and CDR2 FQNEAQ (reference sequence). The V and J ends lost 5 bases and 1 base, in that order; junction bases with no gene match: 5. This CDR3 has 15 amino acids. CDR3 sequence reads: CASSPRQGGNTEAFF. For the CDR3, the DNA is TGTGCCAGCAGCCCGCGACAGGGGGGGAACACTGAAGCTTTCTTT.

This clone was counted a few times. This sequence joins TRBV7-9 and TRBJ2-1; 9 bases map to TRBD2. The germline V gene encodes CDR1 SEHNR and CDR2 FQNEAQ (reference sequence). J was trimmed by 4 bases and V by 6 bases; bases with no gene match: 4. This CDR3 has 14 residues. CDR3 nucleotides: TGTGCCAGCAGATATACTAGCGGGTACAATGAGCAGTTCTTC. It yields the protein CASRYTSGYNEQFF.

This clone was counted once. This rearrangement joins TRBV24-1 to TRBJ2-5, with 7 bases aligning to TRBD2. The ends lost 7 bases at V and 5 bases at J; junction bases unmatched: 9. CDR3 length: 14 residues. From germline, CDR1 is KGHDR and CDR2 SFDVKD. The CDR3 sequence: CATRRSGGAETQYF. The CDR3 coding sequence is TGTGCCACCAGAAGGTCGGGGGGAGCTGAGACCCAGTACTTC.

The chain couples TRBV9 to TRBJ1-1; tentatively, D is TRBD1 (5 bases). Germline CDR1 reads SGDLS; CDR2 reads YYNGEE. The V end lost 3 bases, the J end lost 0 bases, and 9 bases lay between the germline ends. The CDR3 sequence is 14 residues long. For the CDR3, the DNA is TGTGCCAGCAGCGGGGGACTGTTGAACACTGAAGCTTTCTTT. Translated, it gives CASSGGLLNTEAFF.

The chain recombines TRBV28 with TRBJ2-7; D gene uncertain. Trimming shortened V by 3 bases and J by 7 bases, and 10 bases separated the two germline ends. Germline V gene data show CDR1 as MDHEN and CDR2 as SYDVKM. The CDR3 consists of 12 residues. The DNA of the CDR3 is TGTGCCAGCAGTTTCTATCCGAGTGAGCAGTACTTC. Encoded protein: CASSFYPSEQYF. The whole variable domain, remainder taken from reference TRBV28 and TRBJ2-7, is DVKVTQSSRYLVKRTGEKVFLECVQDMDHENMFWYRQDPGLGLRLIYFSYDVKMKEKGDIPEGYSVSREKKERFSLILESASTNQTSMYLCASSFYPSEQYFGPGTRLTVT.

The rearrangement links TRBV28 to TRBJ1-3; 7 bases match TRBD1. V lost 5 bases to trimming and J lost 1 base; unmatched junction nucleotides: 11. Germline V gives CDR1 MDHEN, CDR2 SYDVKM. There are 17 residues in the CDR3. The CDR3 DNA reads TGTGCCAGCAGTGACAGGGAATTTGAGAGATCTGGAAACACCATATATTTT. Its translation: CASSDREFERSGNTIYF.

The gene calls are TRBV19 and TRBJ2-3, with TRBD2 matching over 10 bases. Germline V gene sequence: CDR1 LNHDA, CDR2 SQIVND (reference sequence). The V segment lost 3 bases and the J segment 6 bases; nucleotides outside the gene matches: 6. The CDR3 runs to 15 residues. In DNA, the CDR3 is TGTGCCAGTAGTATCAAGCTAGCGGGGGCCGATACGCAGTATTTT. It specifies CASSIKLAGADTQYF.

In this sample, this clone turned up once. J is TRBJ1-5 and V is TRBV6-1; 12 positions agree with TRBD1. The CDR3 has 18 amino acids. J gave up 0 bases and V 1 base, and 4 bases lay outside the gene matches. Germline V lookup: CDR1 MNHNS, CDR2 SASEGT. The CDR3 DNA reads TGTGCCAGCAGTGAAGGGGACAGGGGGCCCAATAGCAATCAGCCCCAGCATTTT. Protein sequence: CASSEGDRGPNSNQPQHF.

The chain joins TRBV5-4 to TRBJ2-7; D is ambiguous. Germline lookup yields CDR1 SGHNT and CDR2 YYREEE (reference sequence). The length of the CDR3 is 14 residues. Trimming shortened V by 0 bases and J by 2 bases, and 9 bases separated the two germline ends. For the CDR3, the DNA is TGTGCCAGCAGCTTGGGGGCCGGAACCTACGAGCAGTACTTC. Translation gives CASSLGAGTYEQYF.

CDR3 DNA: TGTGCCAGCACTACGACACCTAACACCATATATTTT. Translating gives CASTTTPNTIYF. This chain connects TRBV12-3 or TRBV12-4 to TRBJ1-3; D gene uncertain. V shed 7 bases and J shed 7 bases, with 11 bases lying between them. This CDR3 has 12 residues.

This clone was found once. J is TRBJ2-3 and V is TRBV7-9, with TRBD2 identical over 12 bases. This CDR3 has 15 amino acids. Germline CDR1 is SEHNR and CDR2 is FQNEAQ (reference sequence). J lost 8 bases, V lost 10 bases, and 13 bases had no gene match. The chain's CDR3 is CATPEDASGGGTQYF. CDR3 sequence (DNA): TGTGCCACCCCCGAGGATGCTAGCGGGGGGGGTACGCAGTATTTT.

This clone was seen a single time. The chain combines TRBV5-6 with TRBJ1-2, with D perhaps matching TRBD1 (5 bases). V gave up 4 bases and J gave up 3 bases, with 13 bases separating them. The CDR3 spans 14 residues. CDR1 is SGHDT, CDR2 YYEEEE, per germline. As DNA, the CDR3 is TGTGCCAGCAGCCTCACGGGGGAGGACTATGGCTACACCTTC. Amino acids: CASSLTGEDYGYTF.

This clone was observed a few times. V gene TRBV5-6 combines with J gene TRBJ1-5; D might be TRBD1 (5 bases). Germline-derived CDR1 and CDR2 are SGHDT and YYEEEE. With 4 bases removed from V and 6 bases from J, the gap between germline ends came to 14 bases. The CDR3 loop spans 14 amino acids. This CDR3 is CASSGAGGTQPQHF. The DNA of the CDR3 is TGTGCCAGCAGCGGCGCGGGGGGGACTCAGCCCCAGCATTTT.

In this sample, this clone turned up a few times. The chain has TRBV4-1 and TRBJ1-5, with 10 nucleotides matching TRBD1. The CDR3 consists of 18 residues. V lost 1 base to trimming and J lost 0 bases; unmatched junction nucleotides: 6. CDR1 and CDR2 from the germline V gene are MGHRA and YSYEKL. For the CDR3, the DNA is TGCGCCAGCAGCCAAGGTTGGACAGGGGGAGGTAGCAATCAGCCCCAGCATTTT. Its protein is CASSQGWTGGGSNQPQHF.

J is TRBJ2-3 and V is TRBV10-3, with D perhaps matching TRBD2 (6 bases). Trimming removed 8 bases at V and 2 bases at J, with 14 bases between. The CDR3 sequence is 14 residues long. Germline CDR1 and CDR2: ENHRY and SYGVKD. CDR3 nucleotides: TGTGCCATCGGTCCGCGGGGAGTCACAGATACGCAGTATTTT. Its translation is CAIGPRGVTDTQYF.

This chain links TRBV28 with TRBJ2-3; D might be TRBD2 (5 bases). The germline CDR1 and CDR2 sequences are MDHEN and SYDVKM. The CDR3 runs to 18 residues. V was trimmed by 10 bases and J by 0 bases, leaving 26 bases between them. The DNA of the CDR3 is TGTGCCACCACCAGTTCCGACTATCTTTACGAAAGCACAGATACGCAGTATTTT. Residues: CATTSSDYLYESTDTQYF.

The J gene is TRBJ2-5, the V gene TRBV18; the match to TRBD1 covers 9 bases. The germline V gene has CDR1 KGHSH and CDR2 LQKENI. V lost 5 bases to trimming and J lost 1 base; unmatched junction nucleotides: 8. The CDR3 loop spans 16 amino acids. The CDR3 reads CASSARKTGGQETQYF. The CDR3 bases are TGTGCCAGCTCAGCCCGCAAGACAGGGGGCCAAGAGACCCAGTACTTC.

J is TRBJ1-5 and V is TRBV7-2; D is perhaps TRBD1 (5 bases). Germline lookup yields CDR1 SGHTA and CDR2 FQGNSA. This CDR3 is 13 amino acids long. The CDR3 sequence is CASATDNNQPQHF. The CDR3 coding sequence is TGTGCGAGCGCGACAGACAATAATCAGCCCCAGCATTTT.

The rearrangement links TRBV19 to TRBJ1-2; D unclear. Between the trimmed V and J ends, which lost 7 bases and 0 bases, there was a span of 21 bases. CDR1 LNHDA and CDR2 SQIVND come from the germline V gene (reference sequence). The CDR3 loop spans 17 amino acids. The CDR3 sequence: CASTPKELRGTNYGYTF. The CDR3, as DNA: TGTGCCAGTACCCCCAAGGAACTCCGGGGAACTAACTATGGCTACACCTTC.

The J gene is TRBJ1-5, the V gene TRBV11-2, with a possible D match to TRBD1 (6 bases). The length of the CDR3 is 15 residues. V was pared by 1 base and J by 3 bases, with 10 bases between. In germline, CDR1 is SGHAT, CDR2 FQNNGV. The CDR3 nucleotides are TGTGCCAGCAGCTTAGGGACAGCTACCAATCAGCCCCAGCATTTT. Translated, it gives CASSLGTATNQPQHF.

This clone was counted once. V and J are TRBV19 and TRBJ1-1; D ambiguous. Germline V gene data show CDR1 as LNHDA and CDR2 as SQIVND (reference sequence). Trimming took off 3 bases at V and 4 bases at J, with 9 bases between the two ends. This CDR3 is built from 13 residues. Written as DNA, the CDR3 is TGTGCCAGTAGTATGTTGGGGAGCACTGAAGCTTTCTTT. As protein: CASSMLGSTEAFF.

V and J are TRBV7-6 and TRBJ2-2, with TRBD1 matching 11 bases. The V segment lost 5 bases and the J segment 5 bases; nucleotides outside the gene matches: 7. Germline V gene data show CDR1 as SGHVS and CDR2 as FNYEAQ. The CDR3 is 16 amino acids. CDR3 DNA: TGTGCCAGCAGCCTACGGGACAGGGGGGGGACCGGGGAGCTGTTTTTT. This encodes CASSLRDRGGTGELFF.